This entry describes one TCR beta chain. Its antigen remains unknown. This specimen belongs to a study of cytomegalovirus exposure and HLA in healthy donors. Study outcomes and limitations: Reported performance of the classifier showed diagnosis of cytomegalovirus status with high specificity and sensitivity.

Germline lookup yields CDR1 SGHAT and CDR2 FQNNGV. The CDR3 covers 15 residues. Trimming left V 6 bases short and J 6 bases short, with 17 bases between. Repertoires were generated with immunoSEQ multiplex PCR, while TCRdb's copy carries only in-frame clones and drops some. The table has approximately 210,000 clones, 86% seen once. This sequence originates from a young woman in good health and CMV-seronegative. Input material: PBMCs. This rearrangement joins TRBV11-2 to TRBJ1-4, with D possibly matching TRBD1 (6 bases). The CDR3 DNA reads as TGTGCCAGCAGTATTAGGGGGTTTAGAGATGAAAAACTGTTTTTT. Its protein product is CASSIRGFRDEKLFF.